The next 2 T cell receptor beta chains were all read from a single sample in a study of blood T cell repertoires in COVID-19. Repertoires were generated with immunoSEQ multiplex PCR, while TCRdb's copy carries only in-frame clones and drops some. The sample lists approximately 110,000 clones; 83% were seen once. The specimen was peripheral blood. These receptors all stem from an older woman with acute or convalescent COVID-19.

This clone was counted a single time. This chain connects TRBV4-1 to TRBJ2-6; D gene ambiguous. The germline V gene encodes CDR1 MGHRA and CDR2 YSYEKL. This CDR3 is built from 16 residues. V lost 1 base, J lost 2 bases, and 9 bases lay in between. CDR3 loop: CASSQVWSTGANVLTF. The CDR3 DNA is TGCGCCAGCAGCCAAGTATGGTCTACTGGGGCCAACGTCCTGACTTTC.

The chain combines TRBV6-2 or TRBV6-3 with TRBJ2-1, with D perhaps matching TRBD1 (6 bases). The V end was cut by 7 bases, the J end by 7 bases, with 17 bases between. Germline values: CDR1 MNHEY, CDR2 SVGEGT. The CDR3 has 14 residues. The CDR3 region is CASTPGVLTNEQFF. CDR3 coding DNA: TGTGCCAGCACCCCAGGGGTGCTTACAAATGAGCAGTTCTTC.